The 24 T cell receptor beta chains given below trace back to one sample, sequenced in a study of blood T cell repertoires in COVID-19. The method was immunoSEQ multiplex PCR; TCRdb's version includes in-frame clones alone and lacks a portion of them. Of approximately 300,000 clones in the sample, about four fifths were seen once. The sequencing input was peripheral blood. The receptor set was obtained from a woman in her 50s with acute or convalescent COVID-19.

The chain combines TRBV11-2 with TRBJ2-1, with a tentative D call TRBD1 (6 bases). Trimming took off 6 bases at V and 0 bases at J, with 12 bases between the two ends. From germline, CDR1 is SGHAT and CDR2 FQNNGV. This CDR3 comprises 15 residues. CDR3 bases: TGTGCCAGCAGAACCAGGGGTAGCTCCTACAATGAGCAGTTCTTC. It translates to CASRTRGSSYNEQFF. The variable domain in full, with the rest retrieved from reference TRBV11-2 and TRBJ2-1, is EAGVAQSPRYKIIEKRQSVAFWCNPISGHATLYWYQQILGQGPKLLIQFQNNGVVDDSQLPKDRFSAERLKGVDSTLKIQPAKLEDSAVYLCASRTRGSSYNEQFFGPGTRLTVL.

The V call is TRBV21-1, the J call TRBJ1-1; no check of the table's D call, TRBD1, against the DNA was made. TRBV21-1 is given as a pseudogene. This CDR3 comprises 16 residues. CDR3 amino acids: CASSKAARGHPTEAFF. In nucleotides, the CDR3 is TGTGCCAGCAGCAAAGCCGCCAGGGGGCACCCCACTGAAGCTTTCTTT.

This rearrangement joins TRBV10-3 to TRBJ1-1, with 7 bases lining up with TRBD1. Germline lookup yields CDR1 ENHRY and CDR2 SYGVKD. This CDR3 has 13 amino acids. V trimming: 8 bases; J trimming: 5 bases; junction bases outside the gene matches: 8. Here the CDR3 reads CAIGETGRTEAFF. CDR3 sequence (DNA): TGTGCCATCGGGGAGACAGGGAGGACTGAAGCTTTCTTT.

This clone has a single count. The rearrangement links TRBV24-1 to TRBJ2-2; 7 bases are shared with TRBD1. Germline CDR1 is KGHDR and CDR2 is SFDVKD. This CDR3 has 15 amino acids. Trimming took 9 bases from V and 7 from J; bases not matched to a gene: 13. The CDR3 DNA is TGTGCCACCGGGAAAACAGGGGTGAGCGACGGGGAGCTGTTTTTT. This translates into CATGKTGVSDGELFF.

DNA for the CDR3: TGTGCCAGCGGGAGGCCGGGTAGCACAGATACGCAGTATTTT. Translated: CASGRPGSTDTQYF. The gene calls are TRBV9 and TRBJ2-3, with D tentatively TRBD2 (6 bases). This CDR3 is 14 amino acids long. The germline V and J ends were trimmed by 7 bases and 0 bases, with 12 bases remaining between them. Looked up from germline, CDR1 is SGDLS and CDR2 is YYNGEE.

The chain couples TRBV27 to TRBJ2-7; D is perhaps TRBD1 (6 bases). There are 14 residues in the CDR3. Germline CDR1 and CDR2: MNHEY and SMNVEV (reference sequence). The V and J ends lost 3 bases and 4 bases respectively, with 13 bases between them. CDR3: CASSFQGHRYEQYF. CDR3 coding DNA: TGTGCCAGCAGTTTTCAGGGACATAGGTACGAGCAGTACTTC.

The chain joins TRBV24-1 to TRBJ1-2, with D possibly matching TRBD1 (6 bases). The CDR3 sequence is 13 residues long. Germline CDR1 is KGHDR and CDR2 is SFDVKD. V was shortened by 5 bases and J by 4 bases, with 10 bases between the two germline ends. In nucleotides, the CDR3 is TGTGCCACCAGTGGGCAGGGGTTCTATGGCTACACCTTC. It yields the protein CATSGQGFYGYTF.

The V and J genes are TRBV2 and TRBJ1-5, with 7 positions matching TRBD1. Losses at the gene ends were 7 bases for V and 0 bases for J; bases not matched to a gene: 9. Looked up from germline, CDR1 is SNHLY and CDR2 is FYNNEI. The CDR3 totals 16 residues. CDR3 loop: CASNRFDRVSNQPQHF. The CDR3 region has the DNA TGTGCCAGCAACCGCTTTGACAGGGTTAGCAATCAGCCCCAGCATTTT.

This clone has just one count. This chain joins TRBV12-5 and TRBJ1-3, with unresolved D. The ends were cut back, 6 bases at V and 4 bases at J, with 7 bases in the middle. The CDR3 is made up of 12 amino acids. Per the germline V gene, CDR1 is LGHNT and CDR2 is FRNRAP. CDR3 residues: CASGERGNTIYF. CDR3 nucleotides: TGTGCTAGTGGGGAGAGGGGAAACACCATATATTTT.

The rearrangement links TRBV25-1 to TRBJ2-3; the match to TRBD1 covers 8 bases. The ends lost 9 bases at V and 8 bases at J; junction bases unmatched: 10. There are 13 residues in the CDR3. The germline gives CDR1 MGHDK, CDR2 SYGVNS. The CDR3 protein is CASTDRAEGTQYF. In DNA form, the CDR3 reads TGTGCCAGTACGGACAGGGCCGAAGGTACGCAGTATTTT. Using reference TRBV25-1 and TRBJ2-3 for the parts outside the CDR3, the full variable domain is EADIYQTPRYLVIGTGKKITLECSQTMGHDKMYWYQQDPGMELHLIHYSYGVNSTEKGDLSSESTVSRIRTEHFPLTLESARPSHTSQYLCASTDRAEGTQYFGPGTRLTVL.

The rearrangement links TRBV28 to TRBJ2-7, with 9 nucleotides matching TRBD1. J was trimmed by 3 bases and V by 11 bases; bases with no gene match: 8. This CDR3 region has 13 residues. Germline lookup yields CDR1 MDHEN and CDR2 SYDVKM. DNA for the CDR3: TGTGCCTCATTCGGACAGGGGCTCTACGAGCAGTACGTC. It translates to CASFGQGLYEQYV.

This clone occurred once. CDR3 sequence reads: CASGPSGHFNQPQHF. For the CDR3, the DNA is TGTGCCAGCGGCCCCTCGGGACATTTCAATCAGCCCCAGCATTTT. J is TRBJ1-5 and V is TRBV9; maybe TRBD1 (6 bases). This CDR3 is built from 15 residues. Germline V gene lookup returns CDR1 SGDLS and CDR2 YYNGEE. V lost 7 bases, J lost 3 bases, and 17 bases lay in between.

This clone was seen only once. This rearrangement joins TRBV2 to TRBJ1-1; D is perhaps TRBD1 (6 bases). The CDR3 runs 13 residues. V was pared by 5 bases and J by 5 bases, with 12 bases between. CDR1 and CDR2 from the germline V gene are SNHLY and FYNNEI. CDR3 sequence reads: CASSTGFGTEAFF. The CDR3 nucleotides are TGTGCCAGCAGTACAGGGTTTGGTACTGAAGCTTTCTTT.

This clone was recorded only once. This rearrangement joins TRBV5-1 to TRBJ1-4, with TRBD1 as a possible D gene (5 bases). Looked up from germline, CDR1 is SGHRS and CDR2 is YFSETQ. With 5 bases removed from V and 0 bases from J, the gap between germline ends came to 11 bases. This CDR3 is built from 15 residues. This chain's CDR3 is CASRSTGATNEKLFF. DNA of the CDR3: TGCGCCAGCAGATCCACAGGAGCAACTAATGAAAAACTGTTTTTT. Combining the CDR3 with reference TRBV5-1 and TRBJ1-4 gives the whole variable domain KAGVTQTPRYLIKTRGQQVTLSCSPISGHRSVSWYQQTPGQGLQFLFEYFSETQRNKGNFPGRFSGRQFSNSRSEMNVSTLELGDSALYLCASRSTGATNEKLFFGSGTQLSVL.

This clone was detected only once. The chain recombines TRBV9 with TRBJ1-2; 9 bases fit TRBD1. The V and J ends lost 3 bases and 2 bases, in that order; junction bases with no gene match: 2. The CDR3 extends over 14 amino acids. The germline V gene has CDR1 SGDLS and CDR2 YYNGEE. The chain's CDR3 is CASSAGQGNYGYTF. CDR3 bases: TGTGCCAGCAGCGCAGGACAGGGGAACTATGGCTACACCTTC.

On this clone itself: Possible read error: a much larger clone is one base away. The CDR3 sequence is CASSSSRPETQYF. CDR3 coding DNA: TGTGCCAGCAGCTCCTCCCGTCCGGAGACCCAGTACTTC. This chain links TRBV5-4 with TRBJ2-5, with unresolved D. The germline V and J ends were trimmed by 3 bases and 5 bases, with 11 bases remaining between them. Germline lookup yields CDR1 SGHNT and CDR2 YYREEE (reference sequence). This CDR3 is built from 13 residues.

The rearrangement uses TRBV7-8 and TRBJ1-1; no reliable D call. The V end lost 1 base, the J end lost 2 bases, and 11 bases lay between the germline ends. This CDR3 contains 15 residues. Looked up from germline, CDR1 is SGHVS and CDR2 is FQNEAQ. The CDR3 is CASSLDWRANTEAFF. CDR3 nucleotide sequence: TGTGCCAGCAGCTTAGATTGGAGGGCCAACACTGAAGCTTTCTTT.

This clone was detected a few times. V and J are TRBV18 and TRBJ1-5, with TRBD1 matching 9 bases. V dropped 5 bases and J dropped 6; count of bases not matched to a gene: 5. There are 14 residues in the CDR3. The V gene's germline CDR1 is KGHSH and CDR2 LQKENI. The CDR3 protein is CASSKDRGGQPQHF. In nucleotides, the CDR3 is TGTGCCAGCTCAAAGGACAGGGGCGGTCAGCCCCAGCATTTT.

J is TRBJ2-3 and V is TRBV6-5; D unclear. There are 14 residues in the CDR3. CDR1 and CDR2 (germline): MNHEY, SVGAGI. The ends were cut back, 5 bases at V and 3 bases at J, with 12 bases in the middle. The CDR3 nucleotides are TGTGCCAGCAGTCTCAGAGGTTCAACAGATACGCAGTATTTT. Protein: CASSLRGSTDTQYF.

This chain joins TRBV19 and TRBJ2-1; 11 bases are shared with TRBD2. The germline gives CDR1 LNHDA, CDR2 SQIVND (reference sequence). The CDR3 runs to 14 residues. The J segment lost 8 bases and the V segment lost 5 bases, leaving 5 bases of the junction unmatched. As DNA, the CDR3 is TGTGCCAGTAGTCGACTAGCGGGAATCGATGAGCAGTTCTTC. This encodes CASSRLAGIDEQFF.

The V gene is TRBV5-1, the J gene TRBJ1-1, with a possible D match to TRBD1 (6 bases). Germline CDR1 is SGHRS and CDR2 is YFSETQ. The ends were cut back, 7 bases at V and 1 base at J, with 14 bases in the middle. This CDR3 is built from 14 residues. The chain's CDR3 is CASHTQGENTEAFF. DNA for the CDR3: TGCGCCAGCCACACACAGGGAGAGAACACTGAAGCTTTCTTT.

The chain uses TRBV27 and TRBJ2-1; 9 bases map to TRBD2. Trimming cost V 1 base and J 3 bases; bases outside gene matches: 4. Germline CDR1 and CDR2: MNHEY and SMNVEV (reference sequence). This CDR3 is 16 amino acids long. CDR3 in DNA: TGTGCCAGCAGTTTATATAGCGGGAGAATCTACAATGAGCAGTTCTTC. It translates to CASSLYSGRIYNEQFF.

The V call is TRBV5-4, the J call TRBJ2-7; 7 bases line up with TRBD2. The CDR3 runs 14 residues. The V segment lost 3 bases and the J segment 5 bases; nucleotides outside the gene matches: 8. Germline values: CDR1 SGHNT, CDR2 YYREEE (reference sequence). The CDR3 sequence is CASSSTGGRDEQYF. The CDR3 DNA sequence: TGTGCCAGCAGCTCTACCGGGGGGAGGGACGAGCAGTACTTC.

The chain combines TRBV30 with TRBJ1-2, with D perhaps matching TRBD1 (5 bases). Trimming shortened V by 1 base and J by 4 bases, and 10 bases separated the two germline ends. CDR1 and CDR2 (germline): GTSNPN, SVGIG (reference sequence). The CDR3 runs to 13 residues. The CDR3 DNA follows: TGTGCCTGGAGTGCAGGGCAGACCTATGGCTACACCTTC. Protein product: CAWSAGQTYGYTF.